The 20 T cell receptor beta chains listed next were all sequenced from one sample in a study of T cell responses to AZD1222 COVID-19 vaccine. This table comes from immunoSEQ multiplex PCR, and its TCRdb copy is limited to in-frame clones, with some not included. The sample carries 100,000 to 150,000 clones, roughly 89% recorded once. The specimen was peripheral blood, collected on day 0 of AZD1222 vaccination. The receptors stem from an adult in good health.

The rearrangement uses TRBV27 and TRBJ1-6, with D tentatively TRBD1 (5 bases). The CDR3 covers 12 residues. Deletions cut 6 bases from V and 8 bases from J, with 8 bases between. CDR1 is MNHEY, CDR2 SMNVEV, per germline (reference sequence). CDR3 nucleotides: TGTGCCAGCAGCGAGGGGTATTCACCCCTCCACTTT. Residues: CASSEGYSPLHF.

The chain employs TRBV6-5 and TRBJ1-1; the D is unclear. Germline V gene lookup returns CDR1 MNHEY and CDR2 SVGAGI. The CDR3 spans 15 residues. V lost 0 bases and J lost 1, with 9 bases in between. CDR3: CASSYSFGENTEAFF. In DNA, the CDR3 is TGTGCCAGCAGTTACTCGTTCGGGGAGAACACTGAAGCTTTCTTT.

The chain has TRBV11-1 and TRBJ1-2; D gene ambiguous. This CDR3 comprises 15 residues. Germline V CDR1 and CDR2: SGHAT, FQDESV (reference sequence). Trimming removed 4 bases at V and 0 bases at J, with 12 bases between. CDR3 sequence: CASSSGDGTNYGYTF. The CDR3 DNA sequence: TGTGCCAGCAGCTCCGGAGACGGCACTAACTATGGCTACACCTTC. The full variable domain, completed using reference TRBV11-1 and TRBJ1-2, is EAEVAQSPRYKITEKSQAVAFWCDPISGHATLYWYRQILGQGPELLVQFQDESVVDDSQLPKDRFSAERLKGVDSTLKIQPAELGDSAMYLCASSSGDGTNYGYTFGSGTRLTVV.

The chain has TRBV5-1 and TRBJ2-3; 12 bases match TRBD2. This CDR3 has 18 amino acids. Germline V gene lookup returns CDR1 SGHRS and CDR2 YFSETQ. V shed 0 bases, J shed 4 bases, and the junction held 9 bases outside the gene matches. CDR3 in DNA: TGCGCCAGCAGCTTGGTGGCTAGCGGGGGGGCAGTATCAGATACGCAGTATTTT. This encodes CASSLVASGGAVSDTQYF. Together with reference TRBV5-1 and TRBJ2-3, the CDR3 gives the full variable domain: KAGVTQTPRYLIKTRGQQVTLSCSPISGHRSVSWYQQTPGQGLQFLFEYFSETQRNKGNFPGRFSGRQFSNSRSEMNVSTLELGDSALYLCASSLVASGGAVSDTQYFGPGTRLTVL.

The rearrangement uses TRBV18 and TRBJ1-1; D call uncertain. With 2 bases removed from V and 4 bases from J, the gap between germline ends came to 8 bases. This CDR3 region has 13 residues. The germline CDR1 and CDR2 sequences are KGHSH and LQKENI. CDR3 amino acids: CASSPDPSTEAFF. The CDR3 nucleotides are TGTGCCAGCTCACCAGACCCTAGCACTGAAGCTTTCTTT.

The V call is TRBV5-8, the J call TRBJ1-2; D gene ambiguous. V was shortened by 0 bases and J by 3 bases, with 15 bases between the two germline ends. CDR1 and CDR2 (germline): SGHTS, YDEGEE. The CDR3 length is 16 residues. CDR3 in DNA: TGTGCCAGCAGCTTGGGAGGAGCCAAGACCCACTATGGCTACACCTTC. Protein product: CASSLGGAKTHYGYTF.

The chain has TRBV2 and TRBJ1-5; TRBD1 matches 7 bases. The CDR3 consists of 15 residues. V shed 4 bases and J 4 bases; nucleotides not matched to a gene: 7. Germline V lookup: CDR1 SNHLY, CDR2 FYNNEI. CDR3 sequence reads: CASSGETGPNQPQHF. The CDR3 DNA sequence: TGTGCCAGCAGTGGGGAGACAGGGCCGAATCAGCCCCAGCATTTT.

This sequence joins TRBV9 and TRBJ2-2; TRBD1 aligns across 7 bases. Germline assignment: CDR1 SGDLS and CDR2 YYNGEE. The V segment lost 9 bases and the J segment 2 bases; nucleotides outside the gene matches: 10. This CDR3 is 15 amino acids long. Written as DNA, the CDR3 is TGTGCCAATGAGACAGGGAAGAAAAACACCGGGGAGCTGTTTTTT. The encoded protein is CANETGKKNTGELFF.

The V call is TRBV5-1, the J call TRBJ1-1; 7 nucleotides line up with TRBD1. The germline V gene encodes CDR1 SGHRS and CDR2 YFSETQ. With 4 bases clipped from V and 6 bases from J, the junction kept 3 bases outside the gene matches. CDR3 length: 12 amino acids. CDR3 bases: TGCGCCAGCAGCCTACAGGGGCCTGAAGCTTTCTTT. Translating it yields CASSLQGPEAFF.

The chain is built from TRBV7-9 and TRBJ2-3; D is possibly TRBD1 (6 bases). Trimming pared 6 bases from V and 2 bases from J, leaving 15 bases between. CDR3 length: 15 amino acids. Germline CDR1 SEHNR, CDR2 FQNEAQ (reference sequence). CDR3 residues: CASSLDSYYTDTQYF. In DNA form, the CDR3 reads TGTGCCAGCAGTCTGGACAGTTACTACACAGATACGCAGTATTTT.

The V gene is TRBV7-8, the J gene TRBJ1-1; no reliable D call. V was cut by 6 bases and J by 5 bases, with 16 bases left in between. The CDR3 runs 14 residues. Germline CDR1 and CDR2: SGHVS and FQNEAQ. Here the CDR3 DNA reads TGTGCCAGCAGACCGAGGCGGGATGGGACTGAAGCTTTCTTT. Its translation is CASRPRRDGTEAFF.

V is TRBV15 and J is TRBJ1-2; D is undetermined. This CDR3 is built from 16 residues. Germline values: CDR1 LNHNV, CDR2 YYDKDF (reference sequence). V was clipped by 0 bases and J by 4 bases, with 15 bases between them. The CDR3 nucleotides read TGTGCCACCAGCAGAGATCTAAGCCCCCCAGCCTATGGCTACACCTTC. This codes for CATSRDLSPPAYGYTF.

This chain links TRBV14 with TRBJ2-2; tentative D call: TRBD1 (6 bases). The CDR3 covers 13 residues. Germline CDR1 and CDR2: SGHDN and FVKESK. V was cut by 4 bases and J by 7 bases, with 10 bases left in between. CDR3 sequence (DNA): TGTGCCAGCAGCCTTCAGGGGTTCGGGGAGCTGTTTTTT. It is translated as CASSLQGFGELFF.

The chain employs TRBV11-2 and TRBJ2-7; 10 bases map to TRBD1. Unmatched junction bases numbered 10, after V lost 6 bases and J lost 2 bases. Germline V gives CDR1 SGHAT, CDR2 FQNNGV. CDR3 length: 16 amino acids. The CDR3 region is CASSLPPGQGAYEQYF. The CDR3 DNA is TGTGCCAGCAGTCTTCCTCCTGGACAGGGGGCCTACGAGCAGTACTTC. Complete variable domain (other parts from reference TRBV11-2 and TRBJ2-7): EAGVAQSPRYKIIEKRQSVAFWCNPISGHATLYWYQQILGQGPKLLIQFQNNGVVDDSQLPKDRFSAERLKGVDSTLKIQPAKLEDSAVYLCASSLPPGQGAYEQYFGPGTRLTVT.

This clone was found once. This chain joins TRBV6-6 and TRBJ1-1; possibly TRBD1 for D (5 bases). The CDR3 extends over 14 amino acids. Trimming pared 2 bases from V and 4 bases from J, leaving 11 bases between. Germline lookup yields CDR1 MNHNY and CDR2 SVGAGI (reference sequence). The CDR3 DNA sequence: TGTGCCAGCAGTTACCTTTGGGGGAGCACTGAAGCTTTCTTT. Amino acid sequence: CASSYLWGSTEAFF.

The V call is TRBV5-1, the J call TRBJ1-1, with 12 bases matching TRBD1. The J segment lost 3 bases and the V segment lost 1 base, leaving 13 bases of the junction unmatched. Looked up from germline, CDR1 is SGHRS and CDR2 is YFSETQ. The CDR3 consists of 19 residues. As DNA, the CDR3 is TGCGCCAGCAGCTTGTCCCCCGTAGGGACAGGGGGCACACACACTGAAGCTTTCTTT. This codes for CASSLSPVGTGGTHTEAFF.

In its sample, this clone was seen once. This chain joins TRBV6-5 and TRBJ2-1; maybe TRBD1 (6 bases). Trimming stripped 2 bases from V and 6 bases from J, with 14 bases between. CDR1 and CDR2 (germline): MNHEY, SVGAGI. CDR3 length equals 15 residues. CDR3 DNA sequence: TGTGCCAGCAGTTACCTGGGGGCTAAGGGCAATGAGCAGTTCTTC. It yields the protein CASSYLGAKGNEQFF.

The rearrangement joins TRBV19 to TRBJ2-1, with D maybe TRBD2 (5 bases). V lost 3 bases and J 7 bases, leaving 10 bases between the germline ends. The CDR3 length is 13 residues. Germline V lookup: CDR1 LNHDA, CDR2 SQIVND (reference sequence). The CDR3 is CASSIGGLNEQFF. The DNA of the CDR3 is TGTGCCAGTAGTATTGGCGGGTTAAATGAGCAGTTCTTC.

The CDR3 loop is CASSRAYEQYF. For the CDR3, the DNA is TGTGCCAGCAGCCGGGCCTACGAGCAGTACTTC. The chain links TRBV11-2 to TRBJ2-7; D not certain. Germline loops: CDR1 SGHAT, CDR2 FQNNGV. The V end lost 5 bases, the J end lost 2 bases, and 4 bases lay between the germline ends. The CDR3 totals 11 residues.

Here the CDR3 reads CASSYPGLAYNEQFF. For the CDR3, the DNA is TGTGCCAGCAGTTACCCGGGACTAGCGTACAATGAGCAGTTCTTC. This chain links TRBV6-2 or TRBV6-3 with TRBJ2-1; TRBD2 matches at 10 bases. The CDR3 is 15 residues long. The J segment lost 4 bases and the V segment lost 2 bases, leaving 2 bases of the junction unmatched. CDR1 is MNHEY and CDR2 is SVGEGT in the germline V gene.